One sample yielded the 16 T cell receptor beta chains listed below, sequenced in a study of blood T cell repertoires in COVID-19. Here immunoSEQ multiplex PCR was the method, and the copy in TCRdb shows in-frame clones only, minus some. The data show 130,000 or so clones, about four fifths seen once. Sequencing used peripheral blood. These receptors came from a human donor in a cohort sampled during active COVID-19.

This rearrangement joins TRBV5-1 to TRBJ2-3, with 12 bases identical to TRBD1. Germline trimming cut 3 bases from V and 0 bases from J; bases unmatched to any gene: 2. The length of the CDR3 is 16 residues. In germline, CDR1 is SGHRS, CDR2 YFSETQ. CDR3 loop: CASSSGQGASTDTQYF. In DNA form, the CDR3 reads TGCGCCAGCAGCTCGGGACAGGGGGCAAGCACAGATACGCAGTATTTT.

The rearrangement joins TRBV7-6 to TRBJ2-7, with 8 positions matching TRBD2. CDR3 size: 15 residues. Trimming cost V 3 bases and J 3 bases; bases outside gene matches: 7. Germline values: CDR1 SGHVS, CDR2 FNYEAQ. DNA of the CDR3: TGTGCCAGCAGCTTTAGGAGCGGGAGTGGCTACGAGCAGTACTTC. Its protein is CASSFRSGSGYEQYF. The whole variable domain, remainder taken from reference TRBV7-6 and TRBJ2-7, is GAGVSQSPRYKVTKRGQDVALRCDPISGHVSLYWYRQALGQGPEFLTYFNYEAQQDKSGLPNDRFSAERPEGSISTLTIQRTEQRDSAMYRCASSFRSGSGYEQYFGPGTRLTVT.

V and J are TRBV20-1 and TRBJ1-2; no reliable D call. The CDR3 sequence is 11 residues long. Trimming removed 7 bases at V and 5 bases at J, with 11 bases between. The germline V gene encodes CDR1 DFQATT and CDR2 SNEGSKA (reference sequence). CDR3 in amino acids: CSVLESYGYTF. CDR3 nucleotide sequence: TGCAGTGTACTCGAATCTTATGGCTACACCTTC.

J is TRBJ2-7 and V is TRBV28, with D perhaps TRBD2 (7 bases). V was shortened by 8 bases and J by 5 bases, with 19 bases between the two germline ends. The CDR3 loop spans 14 amino acids. CDR1 and CDR2 (germline): MDHEN, SYDVKM. The CDR3 spells CASVSRGRANEQYF. CDR3 in DNA: TGTGCCAGCGTCAGTAGGGGGAGGGCCAACGAGCAGTACTTC. Full variable domain (outside the CDR3, taken from reference TRBV28 and TRBJ2-7): DVKVTQSSRYLVKRTGEKVFLECVQDMDHENMFWYRQDPGLGLRLIYFSYDVKMKEKGDIPEGYSVSREKKERFSLILESASTNQTSMYLCASVSRGRANEQYFGPGTRLTVT.

This chain joins TRBV4-1 and TRBJ2-7, with TRBD1 as a possible D gene (5 bases). The V and J ends lost 4 bases and 7 bases respectively, with 17 bases between them. CDR3 length: 14 amino acids. Germline CDR1 reads MGHRA; CDR2 reads YSYEKL. CDR3: CASSPAGADFEQYF. In nucleotides, the CDR3 is TGCGCCAGCAGCCCTGCTGGGGCCGACTTTGAGCAGTACTTC.

The gene calls are TRBV9 and TRBJ2-2, with 14 bases aligning to TRBD2. The CDR3 has 20 residues. After removal of 0 bases from V and 2 bases from J, the junction contained 9 bases not matched to a gene. Germline V gene data show CDR1 as SGDLS and CDR2 as YYNGEE. CDR3 in amino acids: CASSVDLGLAGGTNTGELFF. The CDR3 region has the DNA TGTGCCAGCAGCGTAGATTTAGGACTAGCGGGGGGAACCAACACCGGGGAGCTGTTTTTT.

The chain has TRBV5-1 and TRBJ2-7, with D possibly TRBD2 on 5 matching bases. V shed 5 bases and J shed 2 bases, with 8 bases lying between them. The CDR3 totals 12 residues. Germline V gene sequence: CDR1 SGHRS, CDR2 YFSETQ. The CDR3 sequence: CASSRGPYEQYF. CDR3 nucleotide sequence: TGCGCCAGCAGTCGAGGGCCCTACGAGCAGTACTTC.

The genes are TRBV6-6 and TRBJ2-5, with 8 bases identical to TRBD2. After removal of 7 bases from V and 7 bases from J, the junction contained 5 bases not matched to a gene. Germline CDR1 is MNHNY and CDR2 is SVGAGI (reference sequence). The CDR3 totals 12 residues. For the CDR3, the DNA is TGTGCCAGCACCCCACGGGGGGGGACCCAGTACTTC. Its translation: CASTPRGGTQYF.

The chain recombines TRBV11-2 with TRBJ2-1, with 7 bases matching TRBD1. The length of the CDR3 is 14 residues. The trim removed 8 bases at V and 0 bases at J, leaving 4 bases unmatched. Germline-derived CDR1 and CDR2 are SGHAT and FQNNGV. CDR3 in DNA: TGTGCCAGCGCACAGGGGAGCTCCTACAATGAGCAGTTCTTC. Amino acids: CASAQGSSYNEQFF.

The gene calls are TRBV5-1 and TRBJ1-3; 10 nucleotides align to TRBD1. This CDR3 has 15 residues. Germline V gene sequence: CDR1 SGHRS, CDR2 YFSETQ. With 4 bases clipped from V and 2 bases from J, the junction kept 3 bases outside the gene matches. This chain's CDR3 is CASSTDRGPGNTIYF. The CDR3 DNA sequence: TGCGCCAGCAGCACAGACAGGGGGCCTGGAAACACCATATATTTT.

The rearrangement uses TRBV11-2 and TRBJ2-1; 10 bases match TRBD2. Trimming removed 3 bases from V and 7 bases from J; junction bases left unmatched: 9. The CDR3 extends over 16 amino acids. Germline V gives CDR1 SGHAT, CDR2 FQNNGV. CDR3: CASSLLAGGSWNEQFF. CDR3 nucleotide sequence: TGTGCCAGCAGCTTGTTAGCGGGAGGAAGTTGGAATGAGCAGTTCTTC. The full variable domain, in which reference TRBV11-2 and TRBJ2-1 provide the parts outside the CDR3, is EAGVAQSPRYKIIEKRQSVAFWCNPISGHATLYWYQQILGQGPKLLIQFQNNGVVDDSQLPKDRFSAERLKGVDSTLKIQPAKLEDSAVYLCASSLLAGGSWNEQFFGPGTRLTVL.

The J gene is TRBJ2-5, the V gene TRBV30; 8 nucleotides match TRBD1. CDR3 size: 12 residues. The germline V gene encodes CDR1 GTSNPN and CDR2 SVGIG (reference sequence). The J segment lost 1 base and the V segment lost 7 bases, leaving 2 bases of the junction unmatched. The CDR3: CASGQGQETQYF. DNA of the CDR3: TGTGCCTCCGGACAGGGCCAAGAGACCCAGTACTTC.

The V gene is TRBV4-2, the J gene TRBJ2-1; TRBD2 matches at 11 bases. CDR1 and CDR2 from the germline V gene are LGHNA and YNFKEQ. Trimming removed 0 bases from V and 6 bases from J; junction bases left unmatched: 4. CDR3 length: 16 amino acids. The CDR3 DNA sequence: TGTGCCAGCAGCCAAGAGGTAGCGGGAGGGGTCAATGAGCAGTTCTTC. As protein: CASSQEVAGGVNEQFF.

This clone was seen once. A junction end diverges from the germline sequence, so it may reflect a read error. The CDR3 loop reads CASSPQGVKGNEQFF. The CDR3 DNA reads as TGTGCTAGCAGCCCGCAGGGGGTAAAGGGCAATGAGCAGTTCTTC. This rearrangement joins TRBV7-7 to TRBJ2-1; 7 bases line up with TRBD1. CDR1 SSHAT and CDR2 FNYEAQ come from the germline V gene (reference sequence). The CDR3 is 15 amino acids.

The gene calls are TRBV18 and TRBJ2-7; the D gene is possibly TRBD1 (5 bases). V lost 1 base, J lost 4 bases, and 14 bases lay in between. CDR3 length: 15 amino acids. Germline V lookup: CDR1 KGHSH, CDR2 LQKENI. CDR3 coding DNA: TGTGCCAGCTCACCACTTCAGGGTGGTGGGTACGAGCAGTACTTC. This sequence encodes CASSPLQGGGYEQYF.

This clone came up once. This chain joins TRBV11-1 and TRBJ2-1, with 8 bases that match TRBD2. Germline CDR1 and CDR2: SGHAT and FQDESV (reference sequence). The junction had 8 bases not matched to a gene; V was cut back by 5 bases and J by 5 bases. This CDR3 spans 15 amino acids. The CDR3 loop is CASSRTSGPNNEQFF. The CDR3 DNA reads TGTGCCAGCAGCAGAACTAGCGGCCCCAACAATGAGCAGTTCTTC.